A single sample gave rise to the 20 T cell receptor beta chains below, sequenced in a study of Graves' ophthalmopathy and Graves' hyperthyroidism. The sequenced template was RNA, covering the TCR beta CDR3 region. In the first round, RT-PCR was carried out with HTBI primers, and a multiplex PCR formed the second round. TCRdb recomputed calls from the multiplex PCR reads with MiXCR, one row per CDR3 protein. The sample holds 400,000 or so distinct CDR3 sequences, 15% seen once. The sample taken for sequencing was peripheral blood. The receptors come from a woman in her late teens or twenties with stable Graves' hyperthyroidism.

DNA for the CDR3: TGTGCCAGCAGGGACGGTCGTATGGGAGAGACCCAGTACTTC. It codes for CASRDGRMGETQYF. This sequence joins TRBV6-1 and TRBJ2-5; D is undetermined. V lost 6 bases and J 4 bases, leaving 15 bases between the germline ends. The germline V gene encodes CDR1 MNHNS and CDR2 SASEGT. This CDR3 has 14 residues.

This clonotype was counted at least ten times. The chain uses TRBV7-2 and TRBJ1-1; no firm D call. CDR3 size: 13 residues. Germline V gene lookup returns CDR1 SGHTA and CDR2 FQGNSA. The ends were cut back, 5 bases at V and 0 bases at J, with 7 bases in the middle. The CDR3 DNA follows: TGTGCCAGCAGCCTACCTCTGAACACTGAAGCTTTCTTT. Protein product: CASSLPLNTEAFF.

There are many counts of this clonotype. CDR3: CASSMARTYGYTF. CDR3 sequence (DNA): TGTGCCAGTAGTATGGCGCGGACCTATGGCTACACCTTC. The rearrangement links TRBV19 to TRBJ1-2; D ambiguous. Trimming stripped 3 bases from V and 4 bases from J, with 9 bases between. Germline V CDR1 and CDR2: LNHDA, SQIVND (reference sequence). The CDR3 length is 13 residues.

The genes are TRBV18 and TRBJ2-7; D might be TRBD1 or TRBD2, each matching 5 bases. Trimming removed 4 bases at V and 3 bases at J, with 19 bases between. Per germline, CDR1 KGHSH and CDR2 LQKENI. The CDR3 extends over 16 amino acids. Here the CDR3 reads CASSRLGSGRGYEQYF. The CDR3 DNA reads TGTGCCAGCTCACGTTTGGGGTCGGGACGAGGCTACGAGCAGTACTTC.

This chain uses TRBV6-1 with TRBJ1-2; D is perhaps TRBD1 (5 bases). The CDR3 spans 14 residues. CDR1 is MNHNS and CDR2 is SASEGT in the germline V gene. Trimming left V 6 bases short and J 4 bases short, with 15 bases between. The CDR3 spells CASRDSGGSYGYTF. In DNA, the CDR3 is TGTGCCAGCAGGGATTCGGGGGGAAGCTATGGCTACACCTTC.

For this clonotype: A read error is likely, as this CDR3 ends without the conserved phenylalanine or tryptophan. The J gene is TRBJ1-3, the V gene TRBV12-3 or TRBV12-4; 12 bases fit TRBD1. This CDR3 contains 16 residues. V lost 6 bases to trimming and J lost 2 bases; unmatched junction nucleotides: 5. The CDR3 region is CASSWDRGRTGNTIYL. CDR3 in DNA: TGTGCCAGCAGCTGGGACAGGGGGCGAACTGGAAACACCATATATTTG.

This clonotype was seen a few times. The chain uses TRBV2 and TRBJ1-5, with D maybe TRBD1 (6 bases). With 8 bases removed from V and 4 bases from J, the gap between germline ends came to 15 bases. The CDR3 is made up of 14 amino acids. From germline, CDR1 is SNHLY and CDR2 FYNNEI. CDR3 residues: CASAGGRGNQPQHF. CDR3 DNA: TGTGCCAGCGCGGGGGGTAGGGGGAATCAGCCCCAGCATTTT.

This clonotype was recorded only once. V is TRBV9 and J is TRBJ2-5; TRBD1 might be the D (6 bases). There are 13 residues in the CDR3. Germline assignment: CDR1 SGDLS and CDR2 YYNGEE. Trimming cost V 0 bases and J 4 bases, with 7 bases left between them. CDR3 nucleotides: TGTGCCAGCAGCGTAGCAGGGGCAGAGACCCAGTACTTC. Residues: CASSVAGAETQYF.

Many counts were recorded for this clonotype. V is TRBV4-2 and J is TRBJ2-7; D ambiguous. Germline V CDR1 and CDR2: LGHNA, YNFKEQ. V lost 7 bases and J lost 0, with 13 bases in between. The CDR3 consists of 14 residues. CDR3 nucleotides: TGTGCCAGCACCCCACATGTGAGCTCCTACGAGCAGTACTTC. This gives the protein CASTPHVSSYEQYF.

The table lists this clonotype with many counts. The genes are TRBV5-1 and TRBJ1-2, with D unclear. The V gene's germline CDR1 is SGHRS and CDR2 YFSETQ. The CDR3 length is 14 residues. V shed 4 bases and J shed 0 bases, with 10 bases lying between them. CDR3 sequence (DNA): TGCGCCAGCAGCCAGGTCCCACCTAACTATGGCTACACCTTC. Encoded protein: CASSQVPPNYGYTF.

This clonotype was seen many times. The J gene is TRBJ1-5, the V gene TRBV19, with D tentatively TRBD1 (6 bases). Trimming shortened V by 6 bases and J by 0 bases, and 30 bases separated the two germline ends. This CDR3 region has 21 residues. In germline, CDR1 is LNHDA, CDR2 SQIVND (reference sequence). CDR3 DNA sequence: TGTGCCAGTAGAAGGGGGGAATGGGAGACACCGCATACCTATAGCAATCAGCCCCAGCATTTT. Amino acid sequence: CASRRGEWETPHTYSNQPQHF.

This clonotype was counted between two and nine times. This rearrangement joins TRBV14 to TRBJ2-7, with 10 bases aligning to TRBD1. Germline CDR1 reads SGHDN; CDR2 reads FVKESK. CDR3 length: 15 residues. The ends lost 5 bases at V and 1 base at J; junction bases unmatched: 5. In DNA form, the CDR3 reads TGTGCCAGCAGCTGGGGACAGGGGAGTTCCTACGAGCAGTACTTC. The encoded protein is CASSWGQGSSYEQYF. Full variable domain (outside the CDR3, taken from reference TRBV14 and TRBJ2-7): EAGVTQFPSHSVIEKGQTVTLRCDPISGHDNLYWYRRVMGKEIKFLLHFVKESKQDESGMPNNRFLAERTGGTYSTLKVQPAELEDSGVYFCASSWGQGSSYEQYFGPGTRLTVT.

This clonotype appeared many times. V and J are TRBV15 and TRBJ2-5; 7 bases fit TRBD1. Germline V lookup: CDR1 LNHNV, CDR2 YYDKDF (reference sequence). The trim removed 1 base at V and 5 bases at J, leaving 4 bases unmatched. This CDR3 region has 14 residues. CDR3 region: CATSRAGQAETQYF. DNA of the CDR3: TGTGCCACCAGCAGAGCTGGACAGGCGGAGACCCAGTACTTC.

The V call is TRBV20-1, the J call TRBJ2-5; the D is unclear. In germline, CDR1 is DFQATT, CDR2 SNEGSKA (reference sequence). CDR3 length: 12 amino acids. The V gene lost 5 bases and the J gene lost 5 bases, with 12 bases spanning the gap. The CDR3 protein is CSASRTPETQYF. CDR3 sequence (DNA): TGCAGTGCTTCGCGGACCCCGGAGACCCAGTACTTC.

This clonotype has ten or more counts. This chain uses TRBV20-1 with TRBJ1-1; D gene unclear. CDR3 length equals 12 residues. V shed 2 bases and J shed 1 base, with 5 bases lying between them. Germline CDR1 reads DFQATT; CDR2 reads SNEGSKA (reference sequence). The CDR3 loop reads CSARPGNTEAFF. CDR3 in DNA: TGCAGTGCTAGACCCGGGAACACTGAAGCTTTCTTT.

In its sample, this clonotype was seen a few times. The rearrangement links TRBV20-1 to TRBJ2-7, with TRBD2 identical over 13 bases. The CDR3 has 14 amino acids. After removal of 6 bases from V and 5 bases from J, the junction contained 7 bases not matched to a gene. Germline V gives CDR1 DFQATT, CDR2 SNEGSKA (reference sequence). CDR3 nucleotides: TGCAGTGCCAGACTAGCGGGGGGCGGTGACGAGCAGTACTTC. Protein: CSARLAGGGDEQYF.

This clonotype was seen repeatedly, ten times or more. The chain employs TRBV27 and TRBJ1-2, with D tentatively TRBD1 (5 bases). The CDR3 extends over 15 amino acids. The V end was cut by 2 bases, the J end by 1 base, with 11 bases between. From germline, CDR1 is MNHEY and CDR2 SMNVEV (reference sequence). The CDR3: CASSLMGRGNYGYTF. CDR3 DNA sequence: TGTGCCAGCAGTTTAATGGGAAGGGGTAACTATGGCTACACCTTC.

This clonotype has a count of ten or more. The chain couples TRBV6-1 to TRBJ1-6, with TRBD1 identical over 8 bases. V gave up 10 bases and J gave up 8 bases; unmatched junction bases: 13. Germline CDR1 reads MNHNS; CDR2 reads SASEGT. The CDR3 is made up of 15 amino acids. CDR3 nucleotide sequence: TGTGCCACCAAAGATACAGGGGGGTATTATTCACCCCTCCACTTT. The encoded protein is CATKDTGGYYSPLHF.

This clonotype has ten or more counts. The DNA of the CDR3 is TGTGCCAGCAGTGTGATCCAATCCTGGGACTGGTCAAGCTCCTACGAGCAGTACTTC. Protein: CASSVIQSWDWSSSYEQYF. The chain uses TRBV2 and TRBJ2-7, with a possible D match to TRBD2 (6 bases). CDR3 size: 19 residues. V was trimmed by 4 bases and J by 0 bases, leaving 25 bases between them. Germline values: CDR1 SNHLY, CDR2 FYNNEI.

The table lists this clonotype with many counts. CDR3 coding DNA: TGTGCCAGCAGCTCACAGCGGGAGACCCAGTACTTC. Its translation is CASSSQRETQYF. The genes are TRBV6-1 and TRBJ2-5; D is perhaps TRBD2 (5 bases). Germline V CDR1 and CDR2: MNHNS, SASEGT. There are 12 residues in the CDR3. V lost 6 bases, J lost 5 bases, and 10 bases lay in between.